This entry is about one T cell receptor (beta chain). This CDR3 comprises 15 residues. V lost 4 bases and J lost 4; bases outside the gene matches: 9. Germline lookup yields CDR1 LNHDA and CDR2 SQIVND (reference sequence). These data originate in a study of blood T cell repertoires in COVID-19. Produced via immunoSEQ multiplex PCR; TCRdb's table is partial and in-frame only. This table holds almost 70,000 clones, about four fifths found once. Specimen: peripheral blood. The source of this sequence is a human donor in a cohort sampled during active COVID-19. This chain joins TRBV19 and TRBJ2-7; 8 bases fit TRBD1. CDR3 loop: CASSSLTGELYEQYF. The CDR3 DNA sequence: TGTGCCAGTAGTAGCCTGACAGGGGAACTATACGAGCAGTACTTC.